Following are 6 T cell receptor beta chains from one sample sequenced in a study of regulatory T cells in long-lasting Graves disease. Construction of the TCR beta libraries employed iRepertoire HTBI primers in conjunction with Arm-PCR of CDR3 regions. TCRdb recomputed calls from the multiplex PCR reads with MiXCR, one row per CDR3 protein. The table records 400,000 to 450,000 distinct CDR3 sequences, 23% of them present only once. The time point denotes: persistent/refractory GD, antithyroid drugs over 5 years with positive TRAb. With RNA extracted from PBMCs as input, the TCR library was made. The sample consisted of peripheral blood mononuclear cells (PBMCs), taken when the disease was refractory, from a patient treated with antithyroid drugs. Receptor source: a female donor with Graves disease.

Remarks on this clonotype: The germline gene is not matched at one end of the junction; a read error may be the cause. The gene calls are TRBV7-3 and TRBJ2-5; TRBD2 aligns across 7 bases. CDR1 and CDR2 from the germline V gene are SGHTA and FQGTGA. The CDR3 contains 14 residues. CDR3 DNA: TGTGCCAGCAGCTATCGGGGGGAACAAGGGACCCAGTACTTC. Protein: CASSYRGEQGTQYF. The full variable domain, in which reference TRBV7-3 and TRBJ2-5 provide the parts outside the CDR3, is GAGVSQTPSNKVTEKGKYVELRCDPISGHTALYWYRQSLGQGPEFLIYFQGTGAADDSGLPNDRFFAVRPEGSVSTLKIQRTERGDSAVYLCASSYRGEQGTQYFGPGTRLLVL.

This chain joins TRBV2 and TRBJ2-6; D might be TRBD2 (6 bases). Trimming removed 2 bases at V and 4 bases at J, with 9 bases between. This CDR3 comprises 15 residues. Germline V gene data show CDR1 as SNHLY and CDR2 as FYNNEI. The CDR3 DNA reads as TGTGCCAGCAGTGAATGGGAGGCGGGGGCCAACGTCCTGACTTTC. This gives the protein CASSEWEAGANVLTF.

The chain has TRBV27 and TRBJ2-7, with D tentatively TRBD2 (7 bases). Trimming removed 6 bases from V and 4 bases from J, with 13 bases in between. Germline values: CDR1 MNHEY, CDR2 SMNVEV (reference sequence). The CDR3 consists of 13 residues. The CDR3 here is CASSLRGGYEQYF. The CDR3 nucleotides are TGTGCCAGCAGCCTCAGGGGAGGGTACGAGCAGTACTTC.

The chain has TRBV10-3 and TRBJ1-6; 8 positions agree with TRBD1. Germline CDR1 ENHRY, CDR2 SYGVKD. V was pared by 5 bases and J by 0 bases, with 3 bases of the junction left unmatched. The CDR3 sequence is 16 residues long. The CDR3 loop reads CAISRTGSSYNSPLHF. Here the CDR3 DNA reads TGTGCCATCAGTAGGACAGGGAGCTCCTATAATTCACCCCTCCACTTT.

The V gene is TRBV24-1, the J gene TRBJ1-5; 7 bases are shared with TRBD1. Germline CDR1 and CDR2: KGHDR and SFDVKD. V was pared by 4 bases and J by 2 bases, with 13 bases of the junction left unmatched. This CDR3 region has 18 residues. CDR3: CATSDSKTGNRGNQPQHF. The DNA of the CDR3 is TGTGCCACCAGTGACTCTAAGACAGGGAACAGGGGCAATCAGCCCCAGCATTTT.

On this clonotype itself: This may stem from a read error, because a much larger clone lies one nucleotide away. The chain employs TRBV28 and TRBJ2-7; D gene unclear. This CDR3 contains 14 residues. Germline CDR1 reads MDHEN; CDR2 reads SYDVKM. CDR3 nucleotide sequence: TGTGTCAGCAGTTTATTACAGCCGCCCTACGAGCAGTACTTC. Its protein product is CVSSLLQPPYEQYF.